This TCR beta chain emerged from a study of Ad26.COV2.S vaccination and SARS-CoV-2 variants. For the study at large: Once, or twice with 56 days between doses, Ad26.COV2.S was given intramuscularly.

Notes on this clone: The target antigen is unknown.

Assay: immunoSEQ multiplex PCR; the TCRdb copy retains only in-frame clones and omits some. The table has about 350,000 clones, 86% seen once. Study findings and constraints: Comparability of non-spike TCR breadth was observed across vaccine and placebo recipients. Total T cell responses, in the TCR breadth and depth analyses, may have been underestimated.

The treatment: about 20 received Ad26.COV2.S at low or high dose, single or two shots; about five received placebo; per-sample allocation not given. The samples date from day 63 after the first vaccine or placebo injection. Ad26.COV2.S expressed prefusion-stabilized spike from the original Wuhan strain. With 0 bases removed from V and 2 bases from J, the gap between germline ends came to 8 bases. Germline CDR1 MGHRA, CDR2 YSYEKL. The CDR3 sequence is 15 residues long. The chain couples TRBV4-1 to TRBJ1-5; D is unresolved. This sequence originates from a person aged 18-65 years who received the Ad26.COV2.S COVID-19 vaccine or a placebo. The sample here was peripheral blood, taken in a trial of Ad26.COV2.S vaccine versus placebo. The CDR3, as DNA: TGCGCCAGCAGCCAAGAATTTCGGGGCAATCAGCCCCAGCATTTT. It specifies CASSQEFRGNQPQHF.